Reported below is one TCR beta chain. This CDR3 comprises 18 residues. In germline, CDR1 is MDHEN, CDR2 SYDVKM. This sample is drawn from a study of T cells expressing NK-cell markers. TCRdb processed the 5' RACE reads again and assigns one entry to each CDR3 protein, with no DNA. This sample's table reports around 470,000 distinct CDR3 sequences. The sample taken for sequencing was blood T cells: a sorted CD56 or NKG2C T cell subset, CD4+ or CD8+ T cells, or bulk PBMC T cells (not recorded which). The clonotype originates from a woman aged 45-65 years in good health. The chain recombines TRBV28 with TRBJ2-3; TCRdb picks TRBD1, but there is no DNA to check that call. The CDR3 here is CASTNTRGLGPTPDTQYF.